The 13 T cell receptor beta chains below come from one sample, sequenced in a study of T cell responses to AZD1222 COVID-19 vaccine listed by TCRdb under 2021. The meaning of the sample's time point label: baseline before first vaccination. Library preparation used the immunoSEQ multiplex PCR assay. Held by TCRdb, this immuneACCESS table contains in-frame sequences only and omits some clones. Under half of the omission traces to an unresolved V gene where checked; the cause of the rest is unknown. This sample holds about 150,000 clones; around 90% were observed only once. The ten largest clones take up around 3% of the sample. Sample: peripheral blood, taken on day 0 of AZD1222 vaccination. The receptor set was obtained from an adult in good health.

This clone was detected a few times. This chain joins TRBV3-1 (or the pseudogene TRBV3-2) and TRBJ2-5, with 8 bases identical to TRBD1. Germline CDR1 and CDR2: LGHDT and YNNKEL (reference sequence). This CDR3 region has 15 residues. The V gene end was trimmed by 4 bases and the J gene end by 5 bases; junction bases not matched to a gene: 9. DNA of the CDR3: TGTGCCAGCAGCCTCTGGGACAGGAGGGTTGAGACCCAGTACTTC. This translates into CASSLWDRRVETQYF.

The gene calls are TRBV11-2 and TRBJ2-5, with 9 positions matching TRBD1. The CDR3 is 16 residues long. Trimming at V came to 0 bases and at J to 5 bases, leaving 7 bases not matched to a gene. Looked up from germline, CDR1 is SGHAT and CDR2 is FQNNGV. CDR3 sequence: CASSLDPQGAGETQYF. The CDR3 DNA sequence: TGTGCCAGCAGCTTAGACCCACAGGGGGCTGGGGAGACCCAGTACTTC.

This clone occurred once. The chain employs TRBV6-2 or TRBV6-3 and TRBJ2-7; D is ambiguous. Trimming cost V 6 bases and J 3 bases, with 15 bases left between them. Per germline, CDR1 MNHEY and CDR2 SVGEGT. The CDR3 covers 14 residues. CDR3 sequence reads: CASSRHLNLYEQYF. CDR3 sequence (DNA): TGTGCCAGCAGCAGACACCTGAATCTCTACGAGCAGTACTTC.

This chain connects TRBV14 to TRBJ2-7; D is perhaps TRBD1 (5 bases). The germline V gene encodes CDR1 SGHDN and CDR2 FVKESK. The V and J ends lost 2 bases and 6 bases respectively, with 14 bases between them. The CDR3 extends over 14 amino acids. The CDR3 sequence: CASSQQGGVGEQYF. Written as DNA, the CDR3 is TGTGCCAGCAGCCAACAGGGTGGGGTCGGCGAGCAGTACTTC.

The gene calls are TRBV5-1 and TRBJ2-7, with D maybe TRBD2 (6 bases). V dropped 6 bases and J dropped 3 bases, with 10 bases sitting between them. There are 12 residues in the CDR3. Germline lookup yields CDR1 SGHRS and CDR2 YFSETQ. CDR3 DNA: TGCGCCAGCACGGGAGCCTACTACGAGCAGTACTTC. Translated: CASTGAYYEQYF.

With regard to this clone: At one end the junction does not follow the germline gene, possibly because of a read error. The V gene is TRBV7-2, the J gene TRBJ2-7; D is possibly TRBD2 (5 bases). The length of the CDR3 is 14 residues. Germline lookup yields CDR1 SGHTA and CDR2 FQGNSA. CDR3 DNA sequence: TGTGCCAGCAGCTTAGCTAGCGCCGCCTACGGGCAGTACTTC. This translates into CASSLASAAYGQYF. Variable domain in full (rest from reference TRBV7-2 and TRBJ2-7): GAGVSQSPSNKVTEKGKDVELRCDPISGHTALYWYRQSLGQGLEFLIYFQGNSAPDKSGLPSDRFSAERTGGSVSTLTIQRTQQEDSAVYLCASSLASAAYGQYFGPGTRLTVT.

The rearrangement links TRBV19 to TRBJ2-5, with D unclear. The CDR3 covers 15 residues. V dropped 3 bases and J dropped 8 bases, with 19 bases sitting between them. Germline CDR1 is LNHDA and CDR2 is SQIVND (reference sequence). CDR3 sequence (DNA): TGTGCCAGTAGTATTGCATCAGGACCGGTTAATACCCAGTACTTC. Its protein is CASSIASGPVNTQYF.

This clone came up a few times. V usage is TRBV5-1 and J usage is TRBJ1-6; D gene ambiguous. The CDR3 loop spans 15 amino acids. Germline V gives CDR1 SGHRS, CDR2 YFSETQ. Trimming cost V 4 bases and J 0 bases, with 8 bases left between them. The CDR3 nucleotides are TGCGCCAGCAGCCAGAGCCCCTCCTATAATTCACCCCTCCACTTT. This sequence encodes CASSQSPSYNSPLHF.

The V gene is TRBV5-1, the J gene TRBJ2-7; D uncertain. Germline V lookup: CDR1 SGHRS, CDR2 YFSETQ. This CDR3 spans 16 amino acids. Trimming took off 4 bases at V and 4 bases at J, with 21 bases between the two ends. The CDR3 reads CASSVGITPRPYEQYF. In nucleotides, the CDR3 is TGCGCCAGCAGCGTGGGGATTACACCGAGACCTTACGAGCAGTACTTC.

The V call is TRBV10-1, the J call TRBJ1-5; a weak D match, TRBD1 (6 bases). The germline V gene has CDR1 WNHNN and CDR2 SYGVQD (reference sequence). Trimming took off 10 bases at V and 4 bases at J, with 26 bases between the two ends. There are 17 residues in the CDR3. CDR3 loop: CATSISLTKQGNQPQHF. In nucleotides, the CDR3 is TGCGCCACCAGCATCTCCCTTACCAAACAGGGAAATCAGCCCCAGCATTTT.

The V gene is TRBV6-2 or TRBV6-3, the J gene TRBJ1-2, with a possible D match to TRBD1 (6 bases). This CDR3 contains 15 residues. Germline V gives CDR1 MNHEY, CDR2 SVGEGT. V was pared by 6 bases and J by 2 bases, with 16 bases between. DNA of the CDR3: TGTGCCAGCAGCGATGGGGGGGCGCAGAACTATGGCTACACCTTC. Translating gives CASSDGGAQNYGYTF.

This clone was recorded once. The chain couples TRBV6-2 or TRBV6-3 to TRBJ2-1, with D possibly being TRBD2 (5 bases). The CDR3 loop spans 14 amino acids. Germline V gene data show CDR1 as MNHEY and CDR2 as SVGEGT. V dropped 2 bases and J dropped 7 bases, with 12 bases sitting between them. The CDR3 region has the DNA TGTGCCAGCAGTTACGGCTGGGGAGTGAATGAGCAGTTCTTC. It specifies CASSYGWGVNEQFF.

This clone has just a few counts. The CDR3 region has the DNA TGCGCCAGCAGCTTGGCTGGCGGTGAGCAGTTCTTC. Translation: CASSLAGGEQFF. The genes are TRBV5-1 and TRBJ2-1, with no clear D. CDR3 length equals 12 residues. Germline V CDR1 and CDR2: SGHRS, YFSETQ. Trimming removed 0 bases from V and 9 bases from J, with 7 bases in between.